This is a list of T cell receptor beta chains from one sample in a study of blood T cell repertoires in COVID-19. The protocol was immunoSEQ multiplex PCR, while the TCRdb copy is restricted to in-frame clones and leaves out a portion. The table has around 230,000 clones, roughly 90% seen once; the top ten hold 6% to 9%. The sequencing sample was made of peripheral blood. The receptors were gathered from a man aged 60 to 75 who had recovered from COVID-19. Both conserved end residues are part of each CDR3. The D gene is left open where the match is weak. Only part of the rows carry a size: once, few, many, or a class if the clone is expanded.

TRBJ1-1 | 13 | TRBV13 | TRBD1 | - | CASSIQDRAEAFF | TGTGCCAGCAGCATCCAGGACAGGGCTGAAGCTTTCTTT
TRBJ1-2 | 12 | TRBV13 | - | - | CASSSGDYGYTF | TGTGCCAGCAGCTCCGGGGACTATGGCTACACCTTC
TRBJ1-1 | 15 | TRBV3-1/TRBV3-2 | TRBD1 | - | CASSQRGQDKTEAFF | TGTGCCAGCAGCCAAAGGGGACAGGATAAAACTGAAGCTTTCTTT
TRBJ1-2 | 14 | TRBV6-4 | TRBD1 | - | CASSRTGLGDGYTF | TGTGCCAGCAGTCGGACAGGGTTGGGCGATGGCTACACCTTC
TRBJ2-2 | 11 | TRBV6-5 | - | - | CASRRDGELFF | TGTGCCAGCCGGAGGGACGGGGAGCTGTTTTTT
TRBJ2-7 | 16 | TRBV28 | - | - | CASSLSQGGPSYEQYF | TGTGCCAGCAGTCTTTCCCAGGGTGGCCCCTCCTACGAGCAGTACTTC
TRBJ2-1 | 12 | TRBV7-9 | - | once | CASSLTLNEQFF | TGTGCCAGCAGCTTAACTCTCAATGAGCAGTTCTTC
TRBJ2-7 | 13 | TRBV2 | - | - | CASSMGAAYEQYF | TGTGCCAGCAGTATGGGGGCCGCCTACGAGCAGTACTTC
TRBJ2-2 | 17 | TRBV2 | TRBD1 | once | CASIGTGTESGTGELFF | TGTGCCAGCATCGGGACAGGGACCGAATCGGGCACCGGGGAGCTGTTTTTT
TRBJ1-4 | 15 | TRBV19 | TRBD1 | once | CASSTAGQGLEKLFF | TGTGCCAGTAGTACCGCGGGACAGGGATTGGAAAAACTGTTTTTT
TRBJ2-5 | 11 | TRBV30 | - | few | CAWSSPETQYF | TGTGCCTGGAGTTCTCCAGAGACCCAGTACTTC
TRBJ2-3 | 13 | TRBV20-1 | - | once | CSASGRGTDTQYF | TGCAGTGCTAGTGGACGGGGAACAGATACGCAGTATTTT
TRBJ2-7 | 14 | TRBV7-8 | TRBD1 | - | CASSRKATGFEQYF | TGTGCCAGCAGCCGTAAAGCGACAGGGTTCGAGCAGTACTTC
TRBJ2-2 | 15 | TRBV2 | - | once | CASSGARGNTGELFF | TGTGCCAGCAGTGGAGCCAGGGGGAACACCGGGGAGCTGTTTTTT
TRBJ2-2 | 17 | TRBV19 | TRBD2 | - | CASTSTSGGNSEGELFF | TGTGCCAGTACCTCGACTAGCGGGGGGAACAGTGAGGGGGAGCTGTTTTTT
TRBJ1-6 | 14 | TRBV9 | - | - | CASSVVGEGSPLHF | TGTGCCAGCAGCGTAGTAGGGGAAGGTTCACCCCTCCACTTT
TRBJ2-6 | 16 | TRBV24-1 | - | - | CATSDTRVLEANVLTF | TGTGCCACCAGTGATACCCGGGTCCTCGAGGCCAACGTCCTGACTTTC
TRBJ1-1 | 13 | TRBV7-8 | - | - | CASSLSGHTEAFF | TGTGCCAGCAGCTTATCAGGGCATACTGAAGCTTTCTTT
TRBJ1-6 | 14 | TRBV3-1/TRBV3-2 | TRBD1 | - | CASSPRDRVSPLHF | TGTGCCAGCAGCCCCCGGGACAGGGTTTCACCCCTCCACTTT
TRBJ1-5 | 14 | TRBV12-5 | - | - | CASDTSGDNQPQHF | TGTGCTAGTGATACCTCAGGGGATAATCAGCCCCAGCATTTT
TRBJ1-6 | 22 | TRBV28 | - | - | CASSLWQLFTPDTSSYNSPLHF | TGTGCCAGCAGTTTATGGCAACTTTTTACTCCCGACACTAGCTCCTATAATTCACCCCTCCACTTT
TRBJ1-1 | 14 | TRBV5-4 | - | - | CASSRQGTNTEAFF | TGTGCCAGCAGTCGTCAGGGGACGAACACTGAAGCTTTCTTT
TRBJ1-3 | 15 | TRBV7-8 | - | - | CASSRADRSGNTIYF | TGTGCCAGCAGCCGTGCGGACAGATCAGGAAACACCATATATTTT
TRBJ2-1 | 19 | TRBV15 | TRBD1 | - | CATSTPGQGVLSSYNEQFF | TGTGCCACCAGCACTCCGGGACAGGGAGTTCTGAGCTCCTACAATGAGCAGTTCTTC
TRBJ2-1 | 18 | TRBV14 | TRBD2 | - | CASSRNRPSGGAGAEQFF | TGTGCCAGCAGCCGAAACCGCCCTAGCGGGGGGGCGGGCGCTGAGCAGTTCTTC
TRBJ2-2 | 15 | TRBV27 | TRBD2 | - | CASRPGGANTGELFF | TGTGCCAGCAGGCCTGGGGGGGCGAACACCGGGGAGCTGTTTTTT
TRBJ2-1 | 16 | TRBV5-4 | - | - | CASSLARKGKSNEQFF | TGTGCCAGCAGCTTGGCCAGGAAGGGGAAAAGCAATGAGCAGTTCTTC